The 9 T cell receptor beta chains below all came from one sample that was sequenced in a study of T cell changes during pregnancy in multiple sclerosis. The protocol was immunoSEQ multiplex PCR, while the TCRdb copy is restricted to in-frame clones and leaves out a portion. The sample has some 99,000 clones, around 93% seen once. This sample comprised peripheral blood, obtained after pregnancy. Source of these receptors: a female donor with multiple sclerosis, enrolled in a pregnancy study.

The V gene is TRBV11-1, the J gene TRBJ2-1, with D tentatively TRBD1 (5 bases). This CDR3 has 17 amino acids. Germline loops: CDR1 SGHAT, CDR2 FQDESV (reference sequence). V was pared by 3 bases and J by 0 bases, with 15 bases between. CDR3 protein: CASSFSPQGFSYNEQFF. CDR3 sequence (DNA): TGTGCCAGCAGCTTTTCCCCCCAGGGATTCTCCTACAATGAGCAGTTCTTC.

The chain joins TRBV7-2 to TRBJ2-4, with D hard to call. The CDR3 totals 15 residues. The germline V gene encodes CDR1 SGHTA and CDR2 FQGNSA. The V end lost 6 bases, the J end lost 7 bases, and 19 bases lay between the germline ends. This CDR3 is CASSSSNGLDNIQYF. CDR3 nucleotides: TGTGCCAGCAGTTCATCAAATGGGCTTGACAACATTCAGTACTTC.

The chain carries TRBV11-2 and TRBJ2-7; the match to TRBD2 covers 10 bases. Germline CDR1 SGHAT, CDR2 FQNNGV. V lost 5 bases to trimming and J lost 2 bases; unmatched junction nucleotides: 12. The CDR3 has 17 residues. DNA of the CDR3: TGTGCCAGCAGCACCCTTGGACTAGCGGAGAACCCCTACGAGCAGTACTTC. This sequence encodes CASSTLGLAENPYEQYF.

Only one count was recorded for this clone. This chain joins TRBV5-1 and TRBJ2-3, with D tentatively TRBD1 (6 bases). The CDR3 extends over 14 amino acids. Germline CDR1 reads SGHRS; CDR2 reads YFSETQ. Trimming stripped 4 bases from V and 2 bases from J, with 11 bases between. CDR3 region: CASSTQGHTDTQYF. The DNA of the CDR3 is TGCGCCAGCAGCACACAGGGTCACACAGATACGCAGTATTTT.

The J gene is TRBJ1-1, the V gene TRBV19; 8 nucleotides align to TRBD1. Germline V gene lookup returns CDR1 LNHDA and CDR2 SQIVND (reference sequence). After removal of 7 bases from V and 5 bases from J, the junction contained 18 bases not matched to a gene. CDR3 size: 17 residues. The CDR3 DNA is TGTGCCAGTAAAAAGGGGGCAGGGGGCGATCGAGAAACTGAAGCTTTCTTT. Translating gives CASKKGAGGDRETEAFF.

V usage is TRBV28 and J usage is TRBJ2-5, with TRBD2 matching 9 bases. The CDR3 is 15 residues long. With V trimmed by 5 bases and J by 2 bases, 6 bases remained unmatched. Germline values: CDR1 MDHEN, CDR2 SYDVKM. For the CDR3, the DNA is TGTGCCAGCAGTCTGCCGACTAGCGGACAAGAGACCCAGTACTTC. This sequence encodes CASSLPTSGQETQYF.

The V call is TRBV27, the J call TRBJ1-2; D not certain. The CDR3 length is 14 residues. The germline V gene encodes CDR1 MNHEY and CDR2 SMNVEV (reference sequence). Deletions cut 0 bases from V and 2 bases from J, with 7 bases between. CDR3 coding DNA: TGTGCCAGCAGTTTATCCCCGGTCAACTATGGCTACACCTTC. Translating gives CASSLSPVNYGYTF.

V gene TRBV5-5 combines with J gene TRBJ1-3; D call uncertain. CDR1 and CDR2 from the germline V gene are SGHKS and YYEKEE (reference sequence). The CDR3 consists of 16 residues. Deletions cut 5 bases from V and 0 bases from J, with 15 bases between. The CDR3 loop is CASRPTVIYSGNTIYF. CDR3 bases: TGTGCCAGCAGGCCTACAGTTATTTACTCTGGAAACACCATATATTTT.

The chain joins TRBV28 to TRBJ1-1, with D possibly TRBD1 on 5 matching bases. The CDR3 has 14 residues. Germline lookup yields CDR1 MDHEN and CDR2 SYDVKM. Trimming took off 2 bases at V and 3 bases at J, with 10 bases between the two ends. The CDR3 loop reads CASSLGGADTEAFF. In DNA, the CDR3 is TGTGCCAGCAGTTTAGGCGGGGCCGACACTGAAGCTTTCTTT.